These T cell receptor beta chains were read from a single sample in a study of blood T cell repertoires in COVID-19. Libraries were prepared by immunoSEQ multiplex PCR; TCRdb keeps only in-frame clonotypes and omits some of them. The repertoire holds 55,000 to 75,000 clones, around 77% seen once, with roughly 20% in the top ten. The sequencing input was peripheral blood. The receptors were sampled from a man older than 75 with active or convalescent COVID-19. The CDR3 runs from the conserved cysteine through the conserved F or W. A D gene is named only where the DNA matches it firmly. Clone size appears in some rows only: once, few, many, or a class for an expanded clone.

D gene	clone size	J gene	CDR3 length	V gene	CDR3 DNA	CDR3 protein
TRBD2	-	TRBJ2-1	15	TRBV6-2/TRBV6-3	TGTGCCAGCAGTTACTCAACGGGAGGGTTCAATGAGCAGTTCTTC	CASSYSTGGFNEQFF
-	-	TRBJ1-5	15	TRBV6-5	TGTGCCAGCCGGTTCGGGGGGTATAGCAATCAGCCCCAGCATTTT	CASRFGGYSNQPQHF
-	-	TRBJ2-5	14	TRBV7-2	TGTGCCAGCAGCTTAGAAGGGAATAGGGGAACCCAGTACTTC	CASSLEGNRGTQYF
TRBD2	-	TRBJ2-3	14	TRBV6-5	TGTGCCAGCTCGACTAGCGGGGAAGTAAATACGCAGTATTTT	CASSTSGEVNTQYF
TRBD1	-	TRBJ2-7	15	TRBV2	TGTGCCAGCAGTGAACCGGGACAGGGGTTCTACGAGCAGTACTTC	CASSEPGQGFYEQYF
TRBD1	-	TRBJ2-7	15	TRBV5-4	TGTGCCAGCAGCTTATCCGGGACAGGGGGGGACGAGCAGTACTTC	CASSLSGTGGDEQYF
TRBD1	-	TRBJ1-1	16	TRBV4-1	TGCGCCAGCAGCCCCCCACCGGGACAGGGGGCCGCTGAAGCTTTCTTT	CASSPPPGQGAAEAFF
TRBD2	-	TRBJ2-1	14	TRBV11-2	TGTGCCAGTACAAATAGCGGGAGTTACAATGAGCAGTTCTTC	CASTNSGSYNEQFF
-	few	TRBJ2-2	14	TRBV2	TGTGCCAGCAGACAGGGTACGAACACCGGGGAGCTGTTTTTT	CASRQGTNTGELFF
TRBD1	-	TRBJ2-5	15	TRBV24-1	TGTGCCACCAGTGACCGGGGACAGAACCAAGAGACCCAGTACTTC	CATSDRGQNQETQYF
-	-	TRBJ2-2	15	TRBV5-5	TGTGCCAGCAGCTGGGCCACATCAGGCACCGGGGAGCTGTTTTTT	CASSWATSGTGELFF
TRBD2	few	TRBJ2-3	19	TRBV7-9	TGTGCCAGCAGCTTAAATCTCGGGGCACTAGCGACCTTCACAGATACGCAGTATTTT	CASSLNLGALATFTDTQYF
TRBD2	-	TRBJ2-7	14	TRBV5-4	TGTGCCAGCAGCTTGACTCTAGCGGGAGTCGAGCAGTACTTC	CASSLTLAGVEQYF